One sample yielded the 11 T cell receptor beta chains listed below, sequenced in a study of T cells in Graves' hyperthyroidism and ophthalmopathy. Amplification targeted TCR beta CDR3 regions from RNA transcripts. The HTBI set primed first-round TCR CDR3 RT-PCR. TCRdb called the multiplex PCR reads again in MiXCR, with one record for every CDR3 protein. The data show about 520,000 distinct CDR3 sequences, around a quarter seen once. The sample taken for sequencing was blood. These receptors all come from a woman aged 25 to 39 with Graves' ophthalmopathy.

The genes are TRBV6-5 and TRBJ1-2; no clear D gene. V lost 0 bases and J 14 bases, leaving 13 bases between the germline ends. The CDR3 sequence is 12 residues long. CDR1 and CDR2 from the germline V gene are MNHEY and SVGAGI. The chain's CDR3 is CASSYSSGRLTF. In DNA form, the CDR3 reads TGTGCCAGCAGTTACTCGTCTGGCCGGCTGACCTTC.

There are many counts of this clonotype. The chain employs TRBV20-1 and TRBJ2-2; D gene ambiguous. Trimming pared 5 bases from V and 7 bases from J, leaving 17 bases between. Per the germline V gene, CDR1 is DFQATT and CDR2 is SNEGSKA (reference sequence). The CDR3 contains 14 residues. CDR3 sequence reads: CSAPRSRSDGELFF. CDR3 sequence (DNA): TGCAGTGCTCCACGGTCCAGATCGGACGGGGAGCTGTTTTTT.

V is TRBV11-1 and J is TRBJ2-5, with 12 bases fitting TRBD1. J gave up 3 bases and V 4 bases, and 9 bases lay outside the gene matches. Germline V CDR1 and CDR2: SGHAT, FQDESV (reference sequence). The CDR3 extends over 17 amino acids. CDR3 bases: TGTGCCAGCAGCTCCTACCGGGACAGGGGGCAAAAAGAGACCCAGTACTTC. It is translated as CASSSYRDRGQKETQYF.

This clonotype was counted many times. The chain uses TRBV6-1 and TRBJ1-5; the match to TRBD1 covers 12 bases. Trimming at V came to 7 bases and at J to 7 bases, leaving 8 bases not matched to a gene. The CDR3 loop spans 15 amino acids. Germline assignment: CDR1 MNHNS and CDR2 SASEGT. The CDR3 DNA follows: TGTGCCAGCATGGGGGGACAGGGGGCTTGGCAGCCCCAGCATTTT. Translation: CASMGGQGAWQPQHF.

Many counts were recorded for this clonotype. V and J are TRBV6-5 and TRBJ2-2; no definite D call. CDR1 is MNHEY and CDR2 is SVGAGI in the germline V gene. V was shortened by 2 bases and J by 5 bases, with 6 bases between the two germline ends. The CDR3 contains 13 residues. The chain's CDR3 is CASSYAPTGELFF. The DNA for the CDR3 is TGTGCCAGCAGTTACGCCCCGACCGGGGAGCTGTTTTTT.

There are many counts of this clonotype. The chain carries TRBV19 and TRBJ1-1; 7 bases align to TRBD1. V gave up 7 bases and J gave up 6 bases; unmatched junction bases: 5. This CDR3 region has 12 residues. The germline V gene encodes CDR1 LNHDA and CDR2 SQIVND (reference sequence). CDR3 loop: CASTPGGAEAFF. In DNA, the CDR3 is TGTGCCAGTACCCCAGGGGGGGCTGAAGCTTTCTTT.

CDR3 DNA sequence: TGTGCCAGCAGCTTAAGGCCAGGGCCCGGGCTGGGCACTGAAGCTTTCTTT. Its translation is CASSLRPGPGLGTEAFF. This chain links TRBV7-3 with TRBJ1-1; possibly TRBD1 for D (5 bases). CDR1 SGHTA and CDR2 FQGTGA come from the germline V gene. CDR3 length: 17 residues. V was cut by 1 base and J by 4 bases, with 19 bases left in between. The full variable domain, completed using reference TRBV7-3 and TRBJ1-1, is GAGVSQTPSNKVTEKGKYVELRCDPISGHTALYWYRQSLGQGPEFLIYFQGTGAADDSGLPNDRFFAVRPEGSVSTLKIQRTERGDSAVYLCASSLRPGPGLGTEAFFGQGTRLTVV.

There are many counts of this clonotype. CDR3 nucleotide sequence: TGTGCCAGCAGTGGTAACCAGGGAACTGAAGCTTTCTTT. The encoded protein is CASSGNQGTEAFF. J is TRBJ1-1 and V is TRBV2; maybe TRBD1 (5 bases). The V and J ends lost 4 bases and 5 bases respectively, with 11 bases between them. Germline values: CDR1 SNHLY, CDR2 FYNNEI. This CDR3 is 13 amino acids long. Together with reference TRBV2 and TRBJ1-1, the CDR3 gives the full variable domain: EPEVTQTPSHQVTQMGQEVILRCVPISNHLYFYWYRQILGQKVEFLVSFYNNEISEKSEIFDDQFSVERPDGSNFTLKIRSTKLEDSAMYFCASSGNQGTEAFFGQGTRLTVV.

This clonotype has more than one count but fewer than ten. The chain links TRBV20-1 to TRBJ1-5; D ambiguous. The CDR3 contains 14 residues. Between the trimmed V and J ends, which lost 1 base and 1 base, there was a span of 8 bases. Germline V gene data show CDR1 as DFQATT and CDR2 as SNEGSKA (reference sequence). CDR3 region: CSARVAASNQPQHF. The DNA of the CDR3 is TGCAGTGCTAGAGTAGCAGCGAGCAATCAGCCCCAGCATTTT.

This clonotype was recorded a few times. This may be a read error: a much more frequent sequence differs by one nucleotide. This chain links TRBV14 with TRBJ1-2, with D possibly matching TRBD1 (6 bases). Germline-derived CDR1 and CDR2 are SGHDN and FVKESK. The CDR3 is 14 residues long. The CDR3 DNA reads TGTGCCAGCAGCCCTTGGACAGCAATCTATGGCTACGCCTTC. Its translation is CASSPWTAIYGYAF.

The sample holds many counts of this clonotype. The CDR3 nucleotides read TGTGCCACCAGCAGAGATCTGGCCGGGGAGCTGTTTTTT. Protein sequence: CATSRDLAGELFF. The chain recombines TRBV15 with TRBJ2-2; D is unclear. Trimming took 0 bases from V and 6 from J, leaving 5 bases between them. CDR1 and CDR2 (germline): LNHNV, YYDKDF (reference sequence). This CDR3 is built from 13 residues.